This T cell receptor beta chain came from a study of molecular identifiers for immune sequencing clone quantification. Naive CD8 T cell sorting was performed on the CD8+CD4-CCR7+CD45RA+ phenotype. MiXCR, run by TCRdb on the PCR reads, gives a single entry per CDR3 protein. The sample includes about 500,000 distinct CDR3 sequences, about a quarter of them seen just once. This clonotype has at least ten counts. Germline-derived CDR1 and CDR2 are LNHNV and YYDKDF (reference sequence). V shed 0 bases and J shed 5 bases, with 2 bases lying between them. This CDR3 is 13 amino acids long. This sequence was found in a human donor in good health. Some libraries in this study had Jurkat cell RNA spiked in. This rearrangement joins TRBV15 to TRBJ1-6; D is undetermined. Sequenced sample: naive CD8+ T cells from blood, with Jurkat cell RNA spiked in. Subset of the sample: FACS-sorted CD8+CD4-CCR7+CD45RA+ naive T cells. CDR3 sequence: CATSREDNSPLHF. CDR3 in DNA: TGTGCCACCAGCAGAGAAGATAATTCACCCCTCCACTTT.